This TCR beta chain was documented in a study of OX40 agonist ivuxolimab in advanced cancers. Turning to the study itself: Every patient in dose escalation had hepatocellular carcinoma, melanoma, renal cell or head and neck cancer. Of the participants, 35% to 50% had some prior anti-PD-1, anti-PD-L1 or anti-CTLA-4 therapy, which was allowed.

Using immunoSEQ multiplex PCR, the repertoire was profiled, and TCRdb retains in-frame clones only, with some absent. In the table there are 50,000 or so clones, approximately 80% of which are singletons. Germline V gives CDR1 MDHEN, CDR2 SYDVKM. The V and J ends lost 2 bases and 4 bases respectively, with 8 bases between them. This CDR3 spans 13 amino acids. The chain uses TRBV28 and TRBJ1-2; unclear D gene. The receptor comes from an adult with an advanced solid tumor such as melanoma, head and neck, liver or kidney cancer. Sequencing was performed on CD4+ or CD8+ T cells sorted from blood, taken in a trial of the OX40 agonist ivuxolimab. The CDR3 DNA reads TGTGCCAGCAGTTTAAAAGTCTCCTATGGCTACACCTTC. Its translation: CASSLKVSYGYTF.